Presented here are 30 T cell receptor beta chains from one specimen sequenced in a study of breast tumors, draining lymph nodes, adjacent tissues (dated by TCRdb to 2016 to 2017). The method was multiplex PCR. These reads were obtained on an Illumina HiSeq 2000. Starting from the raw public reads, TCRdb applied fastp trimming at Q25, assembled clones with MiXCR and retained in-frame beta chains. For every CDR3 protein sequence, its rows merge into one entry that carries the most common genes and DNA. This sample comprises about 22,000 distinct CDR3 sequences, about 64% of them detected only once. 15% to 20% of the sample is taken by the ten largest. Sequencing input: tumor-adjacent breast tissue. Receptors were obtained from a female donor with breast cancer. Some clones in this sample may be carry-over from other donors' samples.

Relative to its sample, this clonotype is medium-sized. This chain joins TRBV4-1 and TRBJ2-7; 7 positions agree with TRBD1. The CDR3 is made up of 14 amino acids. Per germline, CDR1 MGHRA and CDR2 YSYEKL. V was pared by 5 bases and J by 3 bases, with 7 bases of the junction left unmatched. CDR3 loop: CASSIPGQNYEQYF. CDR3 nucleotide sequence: TGCGCCAGCAGCATCCCGGGACAGAACTACGAGCAGTACTTC.

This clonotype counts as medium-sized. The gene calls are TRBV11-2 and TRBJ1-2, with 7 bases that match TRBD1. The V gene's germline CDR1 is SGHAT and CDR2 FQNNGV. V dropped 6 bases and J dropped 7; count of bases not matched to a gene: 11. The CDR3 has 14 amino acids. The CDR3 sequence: CASRTTGSPLGYTF. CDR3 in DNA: TGTGCCAGCAGGACGACAGGGAGCCCCCTTGGCTACACCTTC.

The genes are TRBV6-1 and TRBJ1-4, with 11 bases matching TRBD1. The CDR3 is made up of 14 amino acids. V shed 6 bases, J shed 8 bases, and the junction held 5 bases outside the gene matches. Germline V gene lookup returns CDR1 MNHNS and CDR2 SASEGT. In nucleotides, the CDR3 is TGTGCCAGCAGGGGGACAGGGGGTCAAGAAAAACTGTTTTTT. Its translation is CASRGTGGQEKLFF.

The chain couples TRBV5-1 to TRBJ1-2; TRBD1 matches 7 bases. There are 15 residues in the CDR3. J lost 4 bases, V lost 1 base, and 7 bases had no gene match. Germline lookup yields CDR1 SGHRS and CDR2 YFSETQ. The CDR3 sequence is CASSLSHRGAYGYTF. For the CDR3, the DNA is TGCGCCAGCAGCTTGTCCCACAGGGGTGCCTATGGCTACACCTTC.

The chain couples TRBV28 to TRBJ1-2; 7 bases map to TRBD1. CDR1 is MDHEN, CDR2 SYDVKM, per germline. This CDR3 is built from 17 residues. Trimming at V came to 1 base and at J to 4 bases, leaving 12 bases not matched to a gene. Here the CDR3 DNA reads TGTGCCAGCAGTTTATCCACGACAGGGCCTGCCCTCTATGGCTACACCTTC. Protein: CASSLSTTGPALYGYTF.

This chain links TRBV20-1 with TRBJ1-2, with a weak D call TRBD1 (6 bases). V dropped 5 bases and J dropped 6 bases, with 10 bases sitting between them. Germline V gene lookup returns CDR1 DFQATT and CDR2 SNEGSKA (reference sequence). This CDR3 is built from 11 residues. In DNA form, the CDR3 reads TGCAGTGCTCGGTACAGGGATGGCTACACCTTC. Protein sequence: CSARYRDGYTF.

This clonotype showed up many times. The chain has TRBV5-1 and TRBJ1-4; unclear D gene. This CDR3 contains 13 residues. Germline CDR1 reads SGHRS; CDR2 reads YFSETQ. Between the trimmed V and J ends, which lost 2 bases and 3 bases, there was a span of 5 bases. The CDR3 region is CASSLIPNEKLFF. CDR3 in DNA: TGCGCCAGCAGCTTAATTCCTAATGAAAAACTGTTTTTT. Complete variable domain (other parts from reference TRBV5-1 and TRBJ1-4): KAGVTQTPRYLIKTRGQQVTLSCSPISGHRSVSWYQQTPGQGLQFLFEYFSETQRNKGNFPGRFSGRQFSNSRSEMNVSTLELGDSALYLCASSLIPNEKLFFGSGTQLSVL.

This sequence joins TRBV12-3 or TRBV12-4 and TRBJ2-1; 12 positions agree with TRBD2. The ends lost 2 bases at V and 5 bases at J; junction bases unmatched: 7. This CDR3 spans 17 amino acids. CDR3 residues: CASSLTPGLAGNNEQFF. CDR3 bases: TGTGCCAGCAGTTTAACCCCAGGACTAGCGGGGAACAATGAGCAGTTCTTC.

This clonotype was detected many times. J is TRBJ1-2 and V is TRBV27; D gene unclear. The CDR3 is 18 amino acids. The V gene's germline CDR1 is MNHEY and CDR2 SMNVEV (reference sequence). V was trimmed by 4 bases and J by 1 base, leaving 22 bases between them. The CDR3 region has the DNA TGTGCCAGCAGTTCACGGATCCTTACCACTTCTCTTAACTATGGCTACACCTTC. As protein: CASSSRILTTSLNYGYTF.

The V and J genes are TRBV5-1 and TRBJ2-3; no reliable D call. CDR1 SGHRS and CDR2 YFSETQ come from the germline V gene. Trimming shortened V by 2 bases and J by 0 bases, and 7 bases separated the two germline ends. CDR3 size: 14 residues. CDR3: CASSLDQSTDTQYF. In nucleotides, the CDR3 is TGCGCCAGCAGCTTAGACCAGAGCACAGATACGCAGTATTTT.

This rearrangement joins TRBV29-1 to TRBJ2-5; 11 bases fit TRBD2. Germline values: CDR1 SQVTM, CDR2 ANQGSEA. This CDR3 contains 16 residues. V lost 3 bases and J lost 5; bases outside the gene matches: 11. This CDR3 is CSVEEYLAGGTETQYF. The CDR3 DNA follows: TGCAGCGTTGAGGAGTATCTAGCGGGGGGAACGGAGACCCAGTACTTC.

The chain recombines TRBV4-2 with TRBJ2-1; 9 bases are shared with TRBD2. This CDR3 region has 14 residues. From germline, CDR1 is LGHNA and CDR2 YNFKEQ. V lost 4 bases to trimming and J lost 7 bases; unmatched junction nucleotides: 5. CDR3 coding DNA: TGTGCCAGCAGCCCGGGACTAGCTAGGAATGAGCAGTTCTTC. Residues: CASSPGLARNEQFF.

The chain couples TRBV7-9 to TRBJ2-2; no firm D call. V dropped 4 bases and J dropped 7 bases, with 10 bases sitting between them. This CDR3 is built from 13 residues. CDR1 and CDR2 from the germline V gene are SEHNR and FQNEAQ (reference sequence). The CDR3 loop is CASSSQLVGELFF. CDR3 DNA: TGTGCCAGCAGCTCCCAGTTGGTCGGGGAGCTGTTTTTT.

The CDR3 DNA follows: TGTGCCACCAGCAGAGATCCCGGGGACAGGGGGCTGAATTCACCCCTCCACTTT. Translating gives CATSRDPGDRGLNSPLHF. The chain is built from TRBV15 and TRBJ1-6, with TRBD1 matching 12 bases. Germline lookup yields CDR1 LNHNV and CDR2 YYDKDF (reference sequence). The V gene end was trimmed by 0 bases and the J gene end by 7 bases; junction bases not matched to a gene: 7. The CDR3 covers 18 residues.

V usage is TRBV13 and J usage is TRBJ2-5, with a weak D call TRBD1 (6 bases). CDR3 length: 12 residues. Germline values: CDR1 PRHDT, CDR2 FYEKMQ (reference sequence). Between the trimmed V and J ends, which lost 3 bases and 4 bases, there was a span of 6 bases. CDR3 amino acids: CASSLTGETQYF. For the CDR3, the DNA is TGTGCCAGCAGCTTGACAGGAGAGACCCAGTACTTC.

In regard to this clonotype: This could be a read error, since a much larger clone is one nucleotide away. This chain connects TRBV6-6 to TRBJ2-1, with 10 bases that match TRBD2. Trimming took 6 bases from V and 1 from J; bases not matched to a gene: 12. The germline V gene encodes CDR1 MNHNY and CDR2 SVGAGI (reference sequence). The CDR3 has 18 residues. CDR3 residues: CASRRRLAGNPSYNEQFF. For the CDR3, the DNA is TGTGCCAGCAGACGAAGACTAGCGGGCAACCCTTCCTACAATGAGCAGTTCTTC.

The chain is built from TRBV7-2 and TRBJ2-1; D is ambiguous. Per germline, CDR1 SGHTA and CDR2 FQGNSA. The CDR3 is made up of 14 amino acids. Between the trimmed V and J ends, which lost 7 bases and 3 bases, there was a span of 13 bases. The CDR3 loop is CASTESPDYNEQFF. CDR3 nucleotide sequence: TGTGCCAGCACCGAATCCCCTGACTACAATGAGCAGTTCTTC.

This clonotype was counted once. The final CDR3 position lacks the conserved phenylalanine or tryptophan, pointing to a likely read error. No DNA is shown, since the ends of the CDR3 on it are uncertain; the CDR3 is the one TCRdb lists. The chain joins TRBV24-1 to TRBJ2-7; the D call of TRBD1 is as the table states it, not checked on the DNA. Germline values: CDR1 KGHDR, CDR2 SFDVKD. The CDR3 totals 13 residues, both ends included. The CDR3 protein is CATSDLAGEEQNI.

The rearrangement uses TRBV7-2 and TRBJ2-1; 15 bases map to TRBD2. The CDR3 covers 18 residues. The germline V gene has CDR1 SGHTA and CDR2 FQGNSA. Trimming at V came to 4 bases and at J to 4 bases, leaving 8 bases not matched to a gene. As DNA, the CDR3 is TGTGCCAGCAGCTCTACCGGGACTAGCGGGAGGTTGTACAATGAGCAGTTCTTC. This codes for CASSSTGTSGRLYNEQFF.

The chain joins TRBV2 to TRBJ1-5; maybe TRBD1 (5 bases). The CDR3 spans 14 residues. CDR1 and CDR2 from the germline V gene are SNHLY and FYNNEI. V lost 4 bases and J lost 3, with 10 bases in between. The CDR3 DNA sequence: TGTGCCAGCAGTGTCGGGACGATCAATCAGCCCCAGCATTTT. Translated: CASSVGTINQPQHF.

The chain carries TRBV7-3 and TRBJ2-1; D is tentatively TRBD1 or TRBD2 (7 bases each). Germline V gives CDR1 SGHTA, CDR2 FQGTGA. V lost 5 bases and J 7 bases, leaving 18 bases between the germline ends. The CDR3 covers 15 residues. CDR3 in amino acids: CASSNQGEGGNEQFF. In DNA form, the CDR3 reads TGTGCCAGCAGCAACCAGGGGGAGGGGGGGAATGAGCAGTTCTTC.

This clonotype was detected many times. The CDR3 protein is CASSFGTALSTDTQYF. For the CDR3, the DNA is TGTGCCAGCAGCTTTGGTACGGCCCTTAGCACAGATACGCAGTATTTT. The chain is built from TRBV7-8 and TRBJ2-3; D unresolved. CDR1 and CDR2 (germline): SGHVS, FQNEAQ. Trimming took off 3 bases at V and 0 bases at J, with 13 bases between the two ends. This CDR3 is built from 16 residues.

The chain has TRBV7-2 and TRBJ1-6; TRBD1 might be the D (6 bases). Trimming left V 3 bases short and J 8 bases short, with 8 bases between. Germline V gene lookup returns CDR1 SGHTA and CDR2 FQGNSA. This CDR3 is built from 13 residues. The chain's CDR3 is CASSLTGYSPLHF. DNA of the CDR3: TGTGCCAGCAGCTTGACAGGATATTCACCCCTCCACTTT.

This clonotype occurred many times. The CDR3 nucleotides are TGTGCCTGGGGCCCCCAGGGTAGACAGCCCCAGCATTTT. Protein: CAWGPQGRQPQHF. The V gene is TRBV30, the J gene TRBJ1-5, with D tentatively TRBD1 (5 bases). CDR3 length equals 13 residues. Deletions cut 5 bases from V and 7 bases from J, with 15 bases between. CDR1 is GTSNPN, CDR2 SVGIG, per germline (reference sequence).

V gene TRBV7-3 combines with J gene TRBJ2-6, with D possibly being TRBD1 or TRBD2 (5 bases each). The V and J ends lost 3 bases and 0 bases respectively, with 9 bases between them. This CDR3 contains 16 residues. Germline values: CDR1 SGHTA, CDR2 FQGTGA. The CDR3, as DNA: TGTGCCAGCAGCTTGGGACGGCTCTCTGGGGCCAACGTCCTGACTTTC. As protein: CASSLGRLSGANVLTF.

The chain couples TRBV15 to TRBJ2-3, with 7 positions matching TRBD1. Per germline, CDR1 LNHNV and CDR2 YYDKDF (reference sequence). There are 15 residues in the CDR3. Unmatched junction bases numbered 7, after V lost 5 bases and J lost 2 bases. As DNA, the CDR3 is TGTGCCACCAGCTTACGACAGGGATCCACAGATACGCAGTATTTT. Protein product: CATSLRQGSTDTQYF.

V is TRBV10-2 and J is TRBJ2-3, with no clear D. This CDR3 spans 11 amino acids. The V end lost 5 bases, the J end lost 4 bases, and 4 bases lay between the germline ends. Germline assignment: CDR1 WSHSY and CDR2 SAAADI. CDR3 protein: CASSTADTQYF. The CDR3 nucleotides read TGCGCCAGCAGTACTGCAGATACGCAGTATTTT.

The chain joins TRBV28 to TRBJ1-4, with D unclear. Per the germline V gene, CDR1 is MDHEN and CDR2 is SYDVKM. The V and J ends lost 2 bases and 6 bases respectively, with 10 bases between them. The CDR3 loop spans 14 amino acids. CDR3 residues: CASSLGGRYEKLFF. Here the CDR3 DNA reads TGTGCCAGCAGTTTAGGTGGACGGTATGAAAAACTGTTTTTT.

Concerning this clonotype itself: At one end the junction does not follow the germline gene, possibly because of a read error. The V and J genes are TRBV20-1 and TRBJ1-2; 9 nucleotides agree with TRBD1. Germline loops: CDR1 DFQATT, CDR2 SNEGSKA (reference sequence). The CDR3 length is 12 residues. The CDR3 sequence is CSAGTGNYGSTF. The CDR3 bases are TGCAGTGCCGGGACAGGGAACTATGGCTCCACCTTC.

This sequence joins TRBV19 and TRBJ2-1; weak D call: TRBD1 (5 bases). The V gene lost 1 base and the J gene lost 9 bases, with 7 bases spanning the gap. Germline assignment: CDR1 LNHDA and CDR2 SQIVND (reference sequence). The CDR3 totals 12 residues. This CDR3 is CASSIGGGEQFF. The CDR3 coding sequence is TGTGCCAGTAGTATAGGGGGCGGTGAGCAGTTCTTC.